The clone carrying this T cell receptor (beta chain) was detected ten times or more. What it binds is unknown. Amplifying from RNA transcripts, the study obtained TCR beta CDR3 regions. First-round RT-PCR relied on HTBI primers, and a second-round multiplex PCR came next. In TCRdb, the multiplex PCR reads were re-called with MiXCR into one record per CDR3 protein. Of over 500,000 distinct CDR3 sequences in the sample, roughly 20% were seen once. This entry comes from a study of Graves' ophthalmopathy and Graves' hyperthyroidism. General observations from the study: Ophthalmopathy could be told apart from stable hyperthyroidism by a 13-signature model (around 88% sensitivity, around 78% specificity).

The TCR sequence derives from a woman between 18 and 29 years old with stable Graves' hyperthyroidism. Some clones in this sample may be carry-over from other donors' samples. The sample taken for sequencing was peripheral blood.

The chain's CDR3 is CSARDLRGRDYGYTF. The DNA for the CDR3 is TGCAGTGCTAGAGACCTACGGGGAAGGGACTATGGCTACACCTTC. This rearrangement joins TRBV20-1 to TRBJ1-2; D gene unclear. The CDR3 runs to 15 residues. Germline CDR1 and CDR2: DFQATT and SNEGSKA (reference sequence). The V end was cut by 0 bases, the J end by 3 bases, with 14 bases between.